This T cell receptor (beta chain) came from a study of blood T cell repertoires in COVID-19. Study background: Italy, Spain and the United States were the sources of the convalescent and acute COVID-19 samples. PBMCs, B-cell-depleted T cells, or T cells were the source of the cDNA or gDNA that made up the material.

Per the original data handling: How many nucleated cells were present was estimated from reference gene primer amplification. The assay was immunoSEQ multiplex PCR, and TCRdb's table has in-frame clones only and misses some. V and J calls and clone size follow that table, whereas D and trimming were derived from the DNA. The data contain around 150,000 clones, approximately 87% of them singletons. With 1 base removed from V and 2 bases from J, the gap between germline ends came to 17 bases. The CDR3 has 18 residues. CDR1 and CDR2 (germline): LGHDT, YNNKEL (reference sequence). The chain joins TRBV3-1 (or the pseudogene TRBV3-2) to TRBJ2-2; maybe TRBD2 (6 bases). The clonotype originates from a woman aged 40 to 50 with acute or convalescent COVID-19. Input material: peripheral blood. The CDR3, as DNA: TGTGCCAGCAGCCAAGTAGTGCTAGCGATATCTAACACCGGGGAGCTGTTTTTT. Its translation: CASSQVVLAISNTGELFF.